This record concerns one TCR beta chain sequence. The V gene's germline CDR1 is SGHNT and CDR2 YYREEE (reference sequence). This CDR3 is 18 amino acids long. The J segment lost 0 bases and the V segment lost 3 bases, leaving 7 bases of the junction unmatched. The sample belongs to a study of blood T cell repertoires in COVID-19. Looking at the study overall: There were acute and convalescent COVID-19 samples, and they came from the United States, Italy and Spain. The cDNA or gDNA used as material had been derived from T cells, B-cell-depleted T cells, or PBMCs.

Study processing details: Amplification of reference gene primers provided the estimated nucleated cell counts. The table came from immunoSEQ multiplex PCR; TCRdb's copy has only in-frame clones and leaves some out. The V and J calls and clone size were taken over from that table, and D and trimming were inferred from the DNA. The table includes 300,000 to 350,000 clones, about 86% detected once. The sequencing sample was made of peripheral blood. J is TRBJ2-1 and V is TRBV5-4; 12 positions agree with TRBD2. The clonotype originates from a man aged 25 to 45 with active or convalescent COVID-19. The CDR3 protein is CASSSGTSGFSSYNEQFF. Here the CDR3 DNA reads TGTGCCAGCAGCTCCGGGACTAGCGGGTTTAGCTCCTACAATGAGCAGTTCTTC.